The clone carrying this T cell receptor (beta chain) has ten or more counts. Its antigen is currently unknown. Germline V gene data show CDR1 as MNHEY and CDR2 as SVGEGT. The CDR3 is 20 amino acids. V lost 2 bases and J lost 0, with 23 bases in between. The entry originates in a study of spatial heterogeneity in lung cancer. All TCR cDNA molecules were individually tagged with a unique molecular identifier. TCRdb re-called the 5' RACE reads through MiXCR, storing one row per CDR3 protein. The sample holds about 6,000 distinct CDR3 sequences; 9.1% are singletons and the top ten take just over 25%. The sample's time point: sample taken at primary tumor resection. The cohort: over 65 early-stage, untreated non-small cell lung cancer patients. Whole RNA, which was extracted from tumor, nontumor lung tissue or frozen PBMC, was sequenced without any cell sorting. Study findings and constraints: Within tumors, counts of expanded alpha and beta TCRs tracked tumor mutation counts. Sequencing reached an estimated coverage of tumor T cells that was only around 7% for alpha chains and approximately 13% for beta chains.

This receptor was obtained from a female donor with early-stage non-small cell lung cancer. The chain recombines TRBV6-2 or TRBV6-3 with TRBJ1-5; D remains ambiguous. Sequencing was performed on lung tumor tissue, taken at surgery. CDR3 sequence: CASSYLRSEDSAYSNQPQHF. The CDR3 DNA sequence: TGTGCCAGCAGTTACCTTCGGTCGGAGGACTCAGCTTATAGCAATCAGCCCCAGCATTTT.